This is a list of T cell receptor beta chains from one sample in a study of T-cell reconstitution after alpha-beta-depleted transplantation in children. TCRdb re-called the PCR reads through MiXCR, storing one row per CDR3 protein. The table has fewer than 500,000 distinct CDR3 sequences, over 40% seen once. Sequences were derived from PBMCs, sampled before TCRalphabeta/CD19-depleted stem cell transplant. The receptors derive from a girl aged 2 to 9 with aplastic anemia, due to receive a stem cell transplant. The CDR3 runs from the conserved cysteine through the conserved F or W. Fields, in order: D gene, clone size, J gene, CDR3 length, V gene, CDR3 DNA, CDR3 protein. A D gene is named only where the DNA matches it firmly. Some rows mark clone size as missing; the rest say once, few, many or name a class of expanded clone.

>.|.|TRBJ1-1|14|TRBV7-2
TGTGCCAGCAGCTTCCATGAGATGAACACTGAAGCTTTCTTT
CASSFHEMNTEAFF
>.|.|TRBJ2-1|13|TRBV20-1
TGCAGTGCTAGGGGCTGGGCTGCAGGAGAGCAGTTCTTC
CSARGWAAGEQFF
>.|many|TRBJ2-1|12|TRBV7-3
TGTGCCAGCAGCTTACTGGACCGTGAGCAGTTCTTC
CASSLLDREQFF
>TRBD1|.|TRBJ2-7|15|TRBV15
TGTGCCACCAGCAGCCGGGACAGAGTCTCCTACGAGCAGTACTTC
CATSSRDRVSYEQYF
>.|.|TRBJ2-4|15|TRBV25-1
TGTGCCAGCAGTGAAACAGTCATAGCCAAAAACATTCAGTACTTC
CASSETVIAKNIQYF
>.|.|TRBJ2-3|17|TRBV6-5
TGTGCCAGCAGTTACAGGGCTCCCGGGCGACGCGGGGATACGCAGTATTTT
CASSYRAPGRRGDTQYF
>TRBD2|.|TRBJ2-2|20|TRBV6-2/TRBV6-3
TGTGCCAGCAGTTACGGGGGACTAGCGGGAGGCCAGGTGAACACCGGGGAGCTGTTTTTT
CASSYGGLAGGQVNTGELFF
>TRBD2|many|TRBJ2-7|15|TRBV6-5
TGTGCCAGCAGTCCACCAGTCGGGAGGGGCCACGAGCAGTACTTC
CASSPPVGRGHEQYF
>TRBD1|.|TRBJ2-1|16|TRBV4-3
TGCGCCAGCAGCCCCCACGGGACAGAGGTCTACAATGAGCAGTTCTTC
CASSPHGTEVYNEQFF
>.|many|TRBJ2-1|11|TRBV5-1
TGCGCCAGCACCAAGGGAAATGAGCAGTTCTTC
CASTKGNEQFF
>.|.|TRBJ2-1|15|TRBV3-1
TGTGCCAGCAGCACCGGGACTGACTTTTACAATGAGCAGTTCTTC
CASSTGTDFYNEQFF
>.|many|TRBJ2-7|14|TRBV5-5
TGTGCCAGCAGAAGGACGGGGAGCTCCTACGAGCAGTACTTC
CASRRTGSSYEQYF
>TRBD1|few|TRBJ1-1|13|TRBV19
TGTGCCAGCAGACAGGGGAGGGGAACTGAAGCTTTCTTT
CASRQGRGTEAFF
>.|.|TRBJ2-5|14|TRBV15
TGTGCCACCAGCCACGAAGCGATAGGGGAGACCCAGTACTTC
CATSHEAIGETQYF
>.|many|TRBJ2-1|15|TRBV6-2/TRBV6-3
TGTGCCAGCAGTTACCGACTCATGGGGATAGCCGGCCGGTTCTTC
CASSYRLMGIAGRFF
>TRBD1|few|TRBJ1-1|14|TRBV5-4
TGTGCCAGCAGCCGAGGACAGGCCGAGGCGAGGGCTTTCTTT
CASSRGQAEARAFF
>TRBD1|.|TRBJ2-7|17|TRBV30
TGTGCCTGGAGTGTGCCCCCGGGACAGGGGTCCTCCTACGAGCAGTACTTC
CAWSVPPGQGSSYEQYF
>.|many|TRBJ1-6|13|TRBV20-1
TGCAGTGCTAGCCGACAGAATAATTCACCCCTCCACTTT
CSASRQNNSPLHF
>TRBD2|few|TRBJ2-7|15|TRBV6-5
TGTGCCAGCAGTTTCAGACTAGCGGGGGCCTACGAGCAGTACTTC
CASSFRLAGAYEQYF
>TRBD1|.|TRBJ2-7|16|TRBV7-9
TGTGCCAGCAGCCCCCCGACAGGGGATGGATCCTACGAGCAGTACTTC
CASSPPTGDGSYEQYF
>TRBD2|few|TRBJ2-1|20|TRBV5-1
TGCGCCAGCAGCTTGCCCTCTAGCGGGCCTTTTATACCCTCCTACAATGAGCAGTTCTTC
CASSLPSSGPFIPSYNEQFF
>.|few|TRBJ2-5|16|TRBV6-1
TGTGCCAGCAGACCTCACGGGGTAAAATTAGAGGAGACCCAGTACTTC
CASRPHGVKLEETQYF
>.|many|TRBJ1-4|14|TRBV12-3/TRBV12-4
TGTGCCAGCGGACCGGGGGCCCTTAATGAAAAACTGTTTTTT
CASGPGALNEKLFF
>.|.|TRBJ1-6|15|TRBV30
TGTGCCTGGAGGTTGGGAGGCAGGTCACCTCAACCCCTCCACTTT
CAWRLGGRSPQPLHF
>.|many|TRBJ2-1|16|TRBV4-1
TGCGCCAGCAGCCCCGGCCGACAGGATGGCTACAATGAGCAGTTCTTC
CASSPGRQDGYNEQFF
>TRBD2|.|TRBJ2-7|15|TRBV10-2
TGCGCCAGCAGTGACCGGCGGGAGGCTCACTACGAGCAGTACTTC
CASSDRREAHYEQYF
>TRBD2|many|TRBJ2-4|15|TRBV5-6
TGTGCCAGCAGCGATCCGGGACTAGGATTGGACATTCAGTACTTC
CASSDPGLGLDIQYF
>TRBD2|many|TRBJ2-1|13|TRBV7-2
TGTGCCAGCAGCTTGGGACTAGGGGTGACGCAGTTCTTC
CASSLGLGVTQFF
>TRBD1|few|TRBJ1-2|14|TRBV18
TGTGCCAGCTCACCGTCCAGGGGGGATAATGGCTACACCTTC
CASSPSRGDNGYTF
>.|.|TRBJ2-2|15|TRBV9
TGTGCCAGCAGCGTCGGACAGTCCTATACCGGGGAGCTGTTTTTT
CASSVGQSYTGELFF
>TRBD1|.|TRBJ1-1|16|TRBV5-1
TGCGCCAGCAGCTCGCCGGACAGGCCAATGAACACTGAAGCTTTCTTT
CASSSPDRPMNTEAFF
>TRBD2|.|TRBJ2-7|16|TRBV9
TGTGCCAGCAGCGTAGTAATGTCGGGAGGGCACTACGAGCAGTACTTC
CASSVVMSGGHYEQYF
>TRBD1|many|TRBJ2-6|15|TRBV7-3
TGTGCCAGCAGCTTACAGGGGGCTGGGGCCAACGTCCTGACTTTC
CASSLQGAGANVLTF
>.|many|TRBJ2-3|15|TRBV2
TGTGCCAGCAGTCTGACTAGTTCTAAAGCAGATACGCAGTATTTT
CASSLTSSKADTQYF
>TRBD2|few|TRBJ2-3|16|TRBV5-1
TGCGCCAGCAGCTTGTACACCGGGACTATCACAGATACGCAGTATTTT
CASSLYTGTITDTQYF
>.|.|TRBJ2-3|16|TRBV19
TGTGCCAGTAGTATCGCGCAGAGGGCCGGCACAGATACGCAGTATTTT
CASSIAQRAGTDTQYF
>TRBD1|.|TRBJ1-2|15|TRBV7-2
TGTGCCAGCAGCTTCCCCCAGACAGGGGGCCTTGGCTACACCTTC
CASSFPQTGGLGYTF
>.|.|TRBJ1-5|13|TRBV24-1
TGTGCCACCAGTGCTCAGGCTGCTCAGCCCCAGCATTTT
CATSAQAAQPQHF
>TRBD2|.|TRBJ2-3|16|TRBV29-1
TGCAGCGTCGAGCCCCTACTAGCGGGAGAGGGAGATACGCAGTATTTT
CSVEPLLAGEGDTQYF
>TRBD2|.|TRBJ2-5|11|TRBV28
TGTGCCAGCAGTTTACCGGGGGGCCAGTACTTC
CASSLPGGQYF
>TRBD2|.|TRBJ2-5|16|TRBV10-1
TGCGCCAGCAGGTGGACTAGCGGGAGGGAACAAGAGACCCAGTACTTC
CASRWTSGREQETQYF
>.|.|TRBJ2-2|15|TRBV20-1
TGCAGTGCCCTCCCCGCGGAGACGAACACCGGGGAGCTGTTTTTT
CSALPAETNTGELFF
>.|few|TRBJ2-5|14|TRBV20-1
TGCAGTGCTGGGCCGCCGGTGTGGCAGGAGACCCAGTACTTC
CSAGPPVWQETQYF
>TRBD2|.|TRBJ2-1|13|TRBV6-6
TGTGCCAGCAGCTTAGCGGGGTTCGATGAGCAGTTCTTC
CASSLAGFDEQFF
>.|few|TRBJ1-1|13|TRBV14
TGTGCCAGCAGCCAAGATCATAACACTGAAGCTTTCTTT
CASSQDHNTEAFF
>.|.|TRBJ2-7|14|TRBV13
TGTGCCAGCAGCTTTCCGGGACAAATATACGAGCAGTACTTC
CASSFPGQIYEQYF
>TRBD1|.|TRBJ2-7|14|TRBV29-1
TGCAGCGTTACCGGGACAGGGGGCGCCTACGAGCAGTACTTC
CSVTGTGGAYEQYF
>TRBD1|.|TRBJ1-1|15|TRBV20-1
TGCAGTGCTAGTCAAAACCAGGGGGTGTTCACTGAAGCTTTCTTT
CSASQNQGVFTEAFF
>.|few|TRBJ2-7|15|TRBV6-1
TGTGCCAGCAGTGAACGGTGGAAGGGCCCCTACGAGCAGTACTTC
CASSERWKGPYEQYF
>.|.|TRBJ2-5|14|TRBV5-1
TGCGCCAGCAGCCCCACAGGGTACGGGGAGACCCAGTACTTC
CASSPTGYGETQYF
>.|many|TRBJ1-1|12|TRBV12-3/TRBV12-4
TGTGCCAGCAGTTCATGGAGTTCTGAAGCTTTCTTT
CASSSWSSEAFF
>.|many|TRBJ2-1|11|TRBV20-1
TGCAGTGCTAGAGATTACCGGGGAAGGGTCTTC
CSARDYRGRVF
>.|once|TRBJ1-1|15|TRBV20-1
TGCAGTGCTAGAGCGGCGGTACCGGGAAAGGCTGAAGCTTTCTTT
CSARAAVPGKAEAFF
>.|.|TRBJ1-5|16|TRBV7-9
TGTGCCAGCAGCTTATGGGCAGGGTATAGCAATCAGCCCCAGCATTTT
CASSLWAGYSNQPQHF
>TRBD2|.|TRBJ2-1|19|TRBV20-1
TGCAGTGCTAGTAAGGCTAGGGTGGGGCTAGCGGATAGATACAATGAGCAGTTCTTC
CSASKARVGLADRYNEQFF
>.|.|TRBJ2-3|16|TRBV9
TGTGCCAGCAGCCCGAGGATGGGGGACCCCACAGATACGCAGTATTTT
CASSPRMGDPTDTQYF
>.|medium-sized|TRBJ2-7|14|TRBV9
TGTGCCAGCGGAGAGACGGACCAGCCCTACGAGCAGTACTTC
CASGETDQPYEQYF
>.|.|TRBJ1-5|17|TRBV6-5
TGTGCCAGCAGTTTCACGGACAGCCGATTTAGCAATCAGCCCCAGCATTTT
CASSFTDSRFSNQPQHF
>.|many|TRBJ2-7|13|TRBV28
TGTGCCAGCAGCTCCGGGATCACCTACGAGCAGTACTTC
CASSSGITYEQYF